These 2 T cell receptor beta chains were all obtained from the same sample, sequenced in a study of blood T cells in healthy people across ages. Sample-barcoded 5' priming and a J-beta primer mix drove a second PCR of roughly 7 to 11 cycles. TCRdb re-analysed the 5' RACE reads in MiXCR, keeping a single row per CDR3 protein. The sample includes 1.8 million or so distinct CDR3 sequences, about 39% of them seen just once. The sample comprised blood. Receptors were obtained from a human donor in good health.

J is TRBJ1-2 and V is TRBV2; no definite D call. The CDR3 runs 13 residues. V lost 3 bases and J 2 bases, leaving 7 bases between the germline ends. Germline loops: CDR1 SNHLY, CDR2 FYNNEI. CDR3: CASSDQWNYGYTF. CDR3 nucleotide sequence: TGTGCCAGCAGTGATCAGTGGAACTATGGCTACACCTTC.

This clonotype has a handful of counts. This may stem from a read error, because a much larger clone lies one nucleotide away. The V gene is TRBV12-3 or TRBV12-4, the J gene TRBJ2-1, with unresolved D. V was clipped by 6 bases and J by 4 bases, with 10 bases between them. The CDR3 spans 13 residues. CDR3 sequence reads: CASRRLAYNEQFF. The CDR3 DNA reads as TGTGCCAGCAGGAGATTGGCTTACAATGAGCAGTTCTTC.